These 22 T cell receptor beta chains came from one sample sequenced in a study of T cells after yellow fever vaccination. TCRdb passed the 5' RACE reads through MiXCR, listing each CDR3 protein once. This sample has 100,000 to 150,000 distinct CDR3 sequences, with roughly 15% found just once. The sequencing here drew on CD8+ T cells sorted from PBMCs, taken 5 days after the yellow fever booster vaccination. These receptors all stem from a man between 18 and 35 years old who received the YFV17D yellow fever vaccine.

This rearrangement joins TRBV7-2 to TRBJ2-5; 11 bases fit TRBD1. J lost 5 bases, V lost 3 bases, and 8 bases had no gene match. The germline CDR1 and CDR2 sequences are SGHTA and FQGNSA. The CDR3 extends over 16 amino acids. The CDR3 loop is CASSFGTGGSEETQYF. The CDR3 DNA reads as TGTGCCAGCAGCTTTGGGACAGGGGGAAGTGAGGAGACCCAGTACTTC.

This clonotype was counted a few times. The rearrangement links TRBV11-3 to TRBJ2-1, with D tentatively TRBD1 (6 bases). V lost 5 bases, J lost 7 bases, and 15 bases lay in between. Per the germline V gene, CDR1 is SGHNT and CDR2 is YENEEA. CDR3 length: 14 amino acids. The CDR3 protein is CASSPRTDLNEQFF. In DNA, the CDR3 is TGTGCCAGCAGCCCCCGGACAGACTTGAATGAGCAGTTCTTC. The full variable domain, in which reference TRBV11-3 and TRBJ2-1 provide the parts outside the CDR3, is EAGVVQSPRYKIIEKKQPVAFWCNPISGHNTLYWYLQNLGQGPELLIRYENEEAVDDSQLPKDRFSAERLKGVDSTLKIQPAELGDSAVYLCASSPRTDLNEQFFGPGTRLTVL.

In this sample, this clonotype turned up a few times. The rearrangement links TRBV4-2 to TRBJ1-5; D is undetermined. In germline, CDR1 is LGHNA, CDR2 YNFKEQ. V was trimmed by 0 bases and J by 1 base, leaving 7 bases between them. The CDR3 extends over 15 amino acids. DNA for the CDR3: TGTGCCAGCAGCCAAGAGCTAGGGAGCAATCAGCCCCAGCATTTT. Amino acid sequence: CASSQELGSNQPQHF.

The gene calls are TRBV20-1 and TRBJ2-7; D remains ambiguous. CDR1 and CDR2 from the germline V gene are DFQATT and SNEGSKA (reference sequence). The ends were cut back, 3 bases at V and 3 bases at J, with 6 bases in the middle. The length of the CDR3 is 11 residues. DNA for the CDR3: TGCAGTGCTAGGTTGCTCTACGAGCAGTACTTC. Translated: CSARLLYEQYF.

A few counts support this clonotype. The chain is built from TRBV7-9 and TRBJ1-1, with a possible D match to TRBD1 (6 bases). This CDR3 has 13 residues. Trimming took off 5 bases at V and 4 bases at J, with 11 bases between the two ends. CDR1 and CDR2 from the germline V gene are SEHNR and FQNEAQ (reference sequence). The CDR3 coding sequence is TGTGCCAGCAGCCAGCCAGGGGCCACTGAAGCTTTCTTT. It codes for CASSQPGATEAFF.

This clonotype was counted only a few times. The genes are TRBV6-6 and TRBJ1-5; tentatively, D is TRBD1 (5 bases). The CDR3 spans 15 residues. The V and J ends lost 2 bases and 0 bases respectively, with 8 bases between them. Germline loops: CDR1 MNHNY, CDR2 SVGAGI (reference sequence). The CDR3 DNA reads as TGTGCCAGCAGTTACACAGGAGATAGCAATCAGCCCCAGCATTTT. It is translated as CASSYTGDSNQPQHF.

The J gene is TRBJ2-3, the V gene TRBV7-3, with D perhaps TRBD2 (5 bases). V was trimmed by 2 bases and J by 0 bases, leaving 9 bases between them. CDR1 and CDR2 (germline): SGHTA, FQGTGA. This CDR3 has 15 amino acids. The CDR3 sequence is CASSLLSGSTDTQYF. The CDR3 nucleotides are TGTGCCAGCAGCTTACTTTCGGGGAGCACAGATACGCAGTATTTT.

The chain carries TRBV20-1 and TRBJ2-1, with D perhaps TRBD1 (5 bases). Germline CDR1 reads DFQATT; CDR2 reads SNEGSKA (reference sequence). V was pared by 1 base and J by 6 bases, with 13 bases between. The CDR3 is 14 amino acids. CDR3 residues: CSARVGLVGNEQFF. The CDR3 DNA follows: TGCAGTGCTAGAGTGGGGCTTGTGGGCAATGAGCAGTTCTTC.

Only a few counts were recorded for this clonotype. V gene TRBV9 combines with J gene TRBJ2-5; tentatively, D is TRBD2 (6 bases). CDR1 and CDR2 from the germline V gene are SGDLS and YYNGEE. The CDR3 is 16 residues long. V lost 4 bases, J lost 2 bases, and 18 bases lay in between. CDR3 protein: CASSLGVGGLQETQYF. The CDR3 DNA follows: TGTGCCAGCAGCCTAGGTGTCGGCGGACTACAAGAGACCCAGTACTTC.

This clonotype was counted between two and nine times. The chain has TRBV6-2 or TRBV6-3 and TRBJ2-1, with TRBD2 matching over 11 bases. This CDR3 is 19 amino acids long. The V gene end was trimmed by 6 bases and the J gene end by 4 bases; junction bases not matched to a gene: 17. The V gene's germline CDR1 is MNHEY and CDR2 SVGEGT. The CDR3 is CASRRSPGLAAGKYNEQFF. DNA of the CDR3: TGTGCCAGCAGAAGAAGCCCGGGACTAGCGGCGGGGAAATACAATGAGCAGTTCTTC.

This rearrangement joins TRBV19 to TRBJ2-3, with D maybe TRBD1 (5 bases). V was shortened by 4 bases and J by 5 bases, with 13 bases between the two germline ends. The CDR3 length is 14 residues. The germline V gene has CDR1 LNHDA and CDR2 SQIVND (reference sequence). Here the CDR3 reads CASSTGISGDTQYF. The CDR3 coding sequence is TGTGCCAGTAGTACAGGGATCAGTGGAGATACGCAGTATTTT.

The V and J genes are TRBV4-1 and TRBJ2-7; no clear D gene. The ends were cut back, 0 bases at V and 3 bases at J, with 3 bases in the middle. CDR1 and CDR2 from the germline V gene are MGHRA and YSYEKL. The CDR3 consists of 12 residues. As DNA, the CDR3 is TGCGCCAGCAGCCAAGAGGGCTACGAGCAGTACTTC. Translated: CASSQEGYEQYF.

The rearrangement links TRBV15 to TRBJ1-1; D gene unclear. V lost 4 bases, J lost 1 base, and 7 bases lay in between. The CDR3 is 13 residues long. Germline V gene sequence: CDR1 LNHNV, CDR2 YYDKDF (reference sequence). CDR3 sequence (DNA): TGTGCCACCAGCAAGACGGCGAACACTGAAGCTTTCTTT. Translation: CATSKTANTEAFF.

The chain has TRBV10-3 and TRBJ2-1; D is unresolved. The CDR3 is made up of 11 amino acids. The ends were cut back, 10 bases at V and 7 bases at J, with 11 bases in the middle. Germline V gene lookup returns CDR1 ENHRY and CDR2 SYGVKD. CDR3 sequence reads: CATDHENEQFF. The CDR3, as DNA: TGTGCCACGGACCACGAGAATGAGCAGTTCTTC.

The rearrangement joins TRBV7-2 to TRBJ1-2, with TRBD1 matching over 7 bases. CDR3 size: 13 residues. V lost 9 bases, J lost 4 bases, and 8 bases stayed unmatched. Germline-derived CDR1 and CDR2 are SGHTA and FQGNSA. The CDR3 DNA sequence: TGTGCCAGTGGGGACAGTTCAACCTATGGCTACACCTTC. Amino acid sequence: CASGDSSTYGYTF.

The J gene is TRBJ2-1, the V gene TRBV10-3, with D hard to call. Trimming cost V 0 bases and J 6 bases, with 6 bases left between them. Germline V lookup: CDR1 ENHRY, CDR2 SYGVKD. This CDR3 spans 13 amino acids. The CDR3 coding sequence is TGTGCCATCAGTGAGTCTTTCGGCAATGAGCAGTTCTTC. This translates into CAISESFGNEQFF.

The chain recombines TRBV12-3 or TRBV12-4 with TRBJ2-7, with 8 bases fitting TRBD1. This CDR3 is built from 13 residues. V lost 6 bases and J lost 6; bases outside the gene matches: 7. The CDR3 DNA is TGTGCCAGCAGGCCGGGGACAGGAGGCGAGCAGTACTTC. Translation: CASRPGTGGEQYF.

There are a few counts of this clonotype. The chain uses TRBV7-9 and TRBJ1-1; the D is unclear. Germline V CDR1 and CDR2: SEHNR, FQNEAQ (reference sequence). The CDR3 is made up of 14 amino acids. V was clipped by 1 base and J by 3 bases, with 9 bases between them. The CDR3: CASSLVLGDTEAFF. The CDR3 DNA reads as TGTGCCAGCAGCTTAGTATTAGGTGACACTGAAGCTTTCTTT.

The chain joins TRBV24-1 to TRBJ1-5; D possibly corresponds to TRBD1 (5 bases). CDR1 and CDR2 from the germline V gene are KGHDR and SFDVKD. This CDR3 contains 13 residues. V lost 7 bases and J lost 5, with 11 bases in between. The CDR3 coding sequence is TGTGCCACCAGCTATAGAGGGGATCAGCCCCAGCATTTT. Translated, it gives CATSYRGDQPQHF.

This chain uses TRBV5-4 with TRBJ2-5, with 10 bases lining up with TRBD1. The CDR3 runs 14 residues. The junction had 4 bases not matched to a gene; V was cut back by 4 bases and J by 4 bases. The germline V gene has CDR1 SGHNT and CDR2 YYREEE (reference sequence). The CDR3 bases are TGTGCCAGCAGCAGACAGGGGGCTCTAGAGACCCAGTACTTC. Protein: CASSRQGALETQYF.

The rearrangement joins TRBV3-1 to TRBJ1-1; no reliable D call. CDR3 length: 16 residues. The V end was cut by 0 bases, the J end by 1 base, with 12 bases between. CDR1 LGHDT and CDR2 YNNKEL come from the germline V gene (reference sequence). CDR3 protein: CASSQEGGRQNTEAFF. The CDR3 DNA sequence: TGTGCCAGCAGCCAAGAGGGTGGGCGACAGAACACTGAAGCTTTCTTT. Supplemented by reference TRBV3-1 and TRBJ1-1, the full variable domain reads DTAVSQTPKYLVTQMGNDKSIKCEQNLGHDTMYWYKQDSKKFLKIMFSYNNKELIINETVPNRFSPKSPDKAHLNLHINSLELGDSAVYFCASSQEGGRQNTEAFFGQGTRLTVV.

This clonotype was observed a few times. The V call is TRBV10-3, the J call TRBJ2-7; perhaps TRBD1 as D (6 bases). Trimming removed 6 bases from V and 1 base from J, with 10 bases in between. This CDR3 contains 13 residues. Germline assignment: CDR1 ENHRY and CDR2 SYGVKD. CDR3 protein: CAIRDGQSYEQYV. In DNA form, the CDR3 reads TGTGCCATCAGGGACGGACAGTCCTACGAGCAGTACGTC.